This T cell receptor (beta chain) was identified during a study of OX40 agonist ivuxolimab in advanced cancers. The ends lost 6 bases at V and 6 bases at J; junction bases unmatched: 1. CDR3 length: 14 residues. Germline assignment: CDR1 ENHRY and CDR2 SYGVKD. Libraries were prepared by immunoSEQ multiplex PCR; TCRdb keeps only in-frame clonotypes and omits some of them. Of fewer than 50,000 clones listed, roughly 90% are singletons. Sequenced material: CD4+ or CD8+ T cells sorted from blood, taken in a trial of the OX40 agonist ivuxolimab. V gene TRBV10-3 combines with J gene TRBJ2-1; 14 bases line up with TRBD2. The clonotype comes from an adult with an advanced solid tumor such as melanoma, head and neck, liver or kidney cancer. The CDR3 DNA reads TGTGCCATCAGCGGACTAGCGGGAGGCAATGAGCAGTTCTTC. Amino acids: CAISGLAGGNEQFF.